This entry lists 14 T cell receptor beta chains sequenced from one sample in a study of blood T cell repertoires in COVID-19. Using immunoSEQ multiplex PCR, the repertoire was profiled, and TCRdb retains in-frame clones only, with some absent. The sample lists 150,000 to 200,000 clones; over 80% were seen once. The sequencing input was peripheral blood. The receptors come from a woman in her seventies with acute or convalescent COVID-19.

The rearrangement uses TRBV24-1 and TRBJ2-5, with D unresolved. Looked up from germline, CDR1 is KGHDR and CDR2 is SFDVKD. The length of the CDR3 is 15 residues. Trimming pared 9 bases from V and 3 bases from J, leaving 19 bases between. The CDR3 DNA sequence: TGTGCCACCGCTGAACCTCGAGGCAGAGAAGAGACCCAGTACTTC. Its protein is CATAEPRGREETQYF.

This clone was counted a single time. The rearrangement joins TRBV28 to TRBJ1-2; 9 nucleotides line up with TRBD1. Per germline, CDR1 MDHEN and CDR2 SYDVKM. This CDR3 spans 15 amino acids. V was pared by 5 bases and J by 4 bases, with 8 bases of the junction left unmatched. Here the CDR3 reads CASSPGQGTIYGYTF. CDR3 coding DNA: TGTGCCAGCAGTCCAGGACAGGGGACTATCTATGGCTACACCTTC.

J is TRBJ2-7 and V is TRBV28; a possible D gene is TRBD2 (6 bases). The V end was cut by 2 bases, the J end by 2 bases, with 22 bases between. From germline, CDR1 is MDHEN and CDR2 SYDVKM. CDR3 length equals 18 residues. CDR3 region: CASSLRAGPVGGPYEQYF. The CDR3 DNA reads TGTGCCAGCAGTTTAAGGGCCGGACCAGTGGGAGGACCCTACGAGCAGTACTTC.

The chain recombines TRBV19 with TRBJ1-5; D gene uncertain. In germline, CDR1 is LNHDA, CDR2 SQIVND (reference sequence). CDR3 length: 14 residues. Between the trimmed V and J ends, which lost 3 bases and 9 bases, there was a span of 15 bases. The CDR3 coding sequence is TGTGCCAGTAGTATGGAAAATGTCCCAGGGCCCCAGCATTTT. This encodes CASSMENVPGPQHF.

The count of this clone is one. V and J are TRBV7-2 and TRBJ2-3; 10 bases agree with TRBD2. The CDR3 is made up of 16 amino acids. Germline values: CDR1 SGHTA, CDR2 FQGNSA. The V segment lost 4 bases and the J segment 4 bases; nucleotides outside the gene matches: 8. CDR3 in DNA: TGTGCCAGCAGCTCACCTAGCGGGAGAAGGGCAGATACGCAGTATTTT. This gives the protein CASSSPSGRRADTQYF.

The rearrangement uses TRBV24-1 and TRBJ2-1; D is possibly TRBD2 (6 bases). V was clipped by 3 bases and J by 1 base, with 15 bases between them. CDR3 length equals 17 residues. Germline V gene lookup returns CDR1 KGHDR and CDR2 SFDVKD. CDR3 nucleotides: TGTGCCACCAGTGATGCGATTAGCGGTTCTTCCTACAATGAGCAGTTCTTC. Its protein is CATSDAISGSSYNEQFF.

The gene calls are TRBV28 and TRBJ1-5, with a possible D match to TRBD1 (5 bases). CDR3 length: 16 residues. The germline V gene encodes CDR1 MDHEN and CDR2 SYDVKM. Between the trimmed V and J ends, which lost 5 bases and 2 bases, there was a span of 16 bases. The CDR3 is CASSPPGGTGNQPQHF. CDR3 bases: TGTGCCAGCAGTCCCCCCGGAGGGACTGGCAATCAGCCCCAGCATTTT.

DNA for the CDR3: TGTGCCAGCAGCATTAGCGGGAGAGTCACAGATACGCAGTATTTT. It encodes CASSISGRVTDTQYF. The chain uses TRBV11-3 and TRBJ2-3, with 9 bases identical to TRBD2. Germline V lookup: CDR1 SGHNT, CDR2 YENEEA. The J segment lost 2 bases and the V segment lost 5 bases, leaving 5 bases of the junction unmatched. This CDR3 has 15 amino acids.

The chain combines TRBV6-6 with TRBJ2-5; D not certain. The CDR3 contains 14 residues. The V end was cut by 5 bases, the J end by 3 bases, with 13 bases between. The germline gives CDR1 MNHNY, CDR2 SVGAGI (reference sequence). In nucleotides, the CDR3 is TGTGCCAGCAGTGAGAGCCCCCCGAAAGAGACCCAGTACTTC. Translating it yields CASSESPPKETQYF.

This clone was detected only once. The chain carries TRBV15 and TRBJ2-5; tentative D call: TRBD1 (6 bases). The germline gives CDR1 LNHNV, CDR2 YYDKDF (reference sequence). CDR3 length: 15 amino acids. Trimming removed 0 bases at V and 4 bases at J, with 12 bases between. The CDR3: CATSRDGARGETQYF. For the CDR3, the DNA is TGTGCCACCAGCAGAGATGGGGCCAGGGGAGAGACCCAGTACTTC.

V is TRBV5-1 and J is TRBJ2-1; D perhaps matches TRBD1 (6 bases). The germline CDR1 and CDR2 sequences are SGHRS and YFSETQ. V dropped 2 bases and J dropped 9 bases, with 15 bases sitting between them. This CDR3 has 14 residues. The CDR3 nucleotides read TGCGCCAGCAGCTTACCCCAGGGGCTAGGTGAGCAGTTCTTC. As protein: CASSLPQGLGEQFF. The variable domain in full, completed from reference TRBV5-1 and TRBJ2-1, reads KAGVTQTPRYLIKTRGQQVTLSCSPISGHRSVSWYQQTPGQGLQFLFEYFSETQRNKGNFPGRFSGRQFSNSRSEMNVSTLELGDSALYLCASSLPQGLGEQFFGPGTRLTVL.

The chain carries TRBV6-5 and TRBJ1-5; the match to TRBD1 covers 8 bases. The CDR3 is 12 amino acids. The V gene's germline CDR1 is MNHEY and CDR2 SVGAGI. The trim removed 5 bases at V and 6 bases at J, leaving 0 bases unmatched. CDR3 DNA: TGTGCCAGCAGTCAGGGGGCTCAGCCCCAGCATTTT. Encoded protein: CASSQGAQPQHF.

The chain couples TRBV7-2 to TRBJ2-1, with 8 bases fitting TRBD2. The V and J ends lost 4 bases and 0 bases, in that order; junction bases with no gene match: 2. This CDR3 spans 15 amino acids. In germline, CDR1 is SGHTA, CDR2 FQGNSA. The CDR3 loop is CASSSGGYSYNEQFF. CDR3 DNA: TGTGCCAGCAGCTCGGGGGGGTACTCCTACAATGAGCAGTTCTTC.

The gene calls are TRBV2 and TRBJ2-5; possibly TRBD1 for D (6 bases). Trimming shortened V by 5 bases and J by 0 bases, and 7 bases separated the two germline ends. The CDR3 length is 13 residues. CDR1 is SNHLY, CDR2 FYNNEI, per germline. CDR3 nucleotide sequence: TGTGCCAGCAGTTGGGACAACCAAGAGACCCAGTACTTC. This sequence encodes CASSWDNQETQYF.